The 29 T cell receptor beta chains below were found in one sample sequenced in a study of CD8 T cells in Susac syndrome. With random hexamers, reverse transcription was performed on about 0.5 to 1 ug of RNA. TCRdb re-analysed the immunoSEQ multiplex PCR reads in MiXCR, keeping a single row per CDR3 protein. The sample yields fewer than 300,000 distinct CDR3 sequences, about 85% seen once. What was sequenced was CD8+ T cells from PBMCs. The receptors shown here come from a human donor with multiple sclerosis.

The CDR3 nucleotides read TGTGCCAGCAGCCAGGGAGTCGGGACTAGAAATTTCAATGAGCAGTTCTTC. Translating it yields CASSQGVGTRNFNEQFF. This chain uses TRBV13 with TRBJ2-1, with TRBD2 matching 8 bases. Germline loops: CDR1 PRHDT, CDR2 FYEKMQ (reference sequence). Germline trimming cut 5 bases from V and 6 bases from J; bases unmatched to any gene: 15. The CDR3 has 17 amino acids.

CDR3 nucleotides: TGTGCCAGCAGCTTTACTCCAGGGACCCCGATCACAGATACGCAGTATTTT. Its translation: CASSFTPGTPITDTQYF. The J gene is TRBJ2-3, the V gene TRBV7-8; D may correspond to TRBD1 or TRBD2 (5 bases each). Germline-derived CDR1 and CDR2 are SGHVS and FQNEAQ. The CDR3 is made up of 17 amino acids. The V and J ends lost 3 bases and 2 bases respectively, with 18 bases between them.

The chain combines TRBV28 with TRBJ1-4; no clear D gene. The V gene lost 5 bases and the J gene lost 7 bases, with 14 bases spanning the gap. The germline V gene encodes CDR1 MDHEN and CDR2 SYDVKM. CDR3 length: 14 residues. The CDR3 is CASSPDGGSEKLFF. CDR3 DNA sequence: TGTGCCAGCAGTCCGGACGGAGGCTCTGAAAAACTGTTTTTT.

The gene calls are TRBV29-1 and TRBJ2-4; TRBD2 might be the D (6 bases). The CDR3 consists of 15 residues. Germline V gene sequence: CDR1 SQVTM, CDR2 ANQGSEA. Trimming removed 4 bases at V and 6 bases at J, with 19 bases between. The CDR3 loop reads CSVVSTRSGPNIQYF. Written as DNA, the CDR3 is TGCAGCGTTGTATCGACTAGAAGTGGTCCAAACATTCAGTACTTC.

This chain uses TRBV6-5 with TRBJ2-1; 8 nucleotides align to TRBD1. This CDR3 contains 15 residues. CDR1 is MNHEY and CDR2 is SVGAGI in the germline V gene. J lost 10 bases, V lost 2 bases, and 10 bases had no gene match. CDR3 sequence reads: CASSYGQGASREQFF. The CDR3 region has the DNA TGTGCCAGCAGTTACGGTCAGGGGGCGAGCAGGGAGCAGTTCTTC.

The chain is built from TRBV14 and TRBJ2-1; tentative D call: TRBD1 (6 bases). Germline assignment: CDR1 SGHDN and CDR2 FVKESK. Trimming stripped 0 bases from V and 11 bases from J, with 8 bases between. This CDR3 is 12 amino acids long. Here the CDR3 reads CASSQDRGKQFF. The CDR3 DNA follows: TGTGCCAGCAGCCAAGACAGGGGCAAGCAGTTCTTC.

In this sample, this clonotype turned up once. The chain employs TRBV10-1 and TRBJ2-5, with unresolved D. Germline V gives CDR1 WNHNN, CDR2 SYGVQD (reference sequence). Deletions cut 3 bases from V and 2 bases from J, with 10 bases between. The CDR3 extends over 14 amino acids. CDR3 amino acids: CASSEVQIQETQYF. CDR3 coding DNA: TGCGCCAGCAGTGAAGTCCAAATACAAGAGACCCAGTACTTC.

The genes are TRBV5-4 and TRBJ2-2; D possibly corresponds to TRBD2 (5 bases). Trimming removed 4 bases from V and 3 bases from J, with 22 bases in between. CDR3 length: 18 residues. Germline assignment: CDR1 SGHNT and CDR2 YYREEE (reference sequence). The CDR3 spells CASSPFLPRMRDTGELFF. The CDR3 nucleotides read TGTGCCAGCAGCCCCTTTCTACCGAGAATGAGGGACACCGGGGAGCTGTTTTTT.

This clonotype has only a few counts. The rearrangement uses TRBV7-9 and TRBJ2-7; the D call may be TRBD1 or TRBD2 (5 bases each). The CDR3 runs to 17 residues. Trimming cost V 2 bases and J 0 bases, with 17 bases left between them. The germline V gene encodes CDR1 SEHNR and CDR2 FQNEAQ (reference sequence). CDR3 nucleotide sequence: TGTGCCAGCAGCTTATGGTTCCCGGGACGCTACTCCTACGAGCAGTACTTC. Protein: CASSLWFPGRYSYEQYF.

J is TRBJ1-1 and V is TRBV5-1; the match to TRBD1 covers 9 bases. The CDR3 is 16 amino acids. Germline V gene lookup returns CDR1 SGHRS and CDR2 YFSETQ. Trimming removed 5 bases from V and 5 bases from J; junction bases left unmatched: 13. This CDR3 reads CASRPPGQGAATEAFF. CDR3 sequence (DNA): TGCGCCAGCAGACCCCCGGGACAGGGAGCGGCGACTGAAGCTTTCTTT.

V and J are TRBV29-1 and TRBJ2-1; 7 bases align to TRBD2. This CDR3 comprises 14 residues. The trim removed 4 bases at V and 5 bases at J, leaving 8 bases unmatched. Germline CDR1 reads SQVTM; CDR2 reads ANQGSEA. CDR3 nucleotide sequence: TGCAGCGTTGTAGGTGGGAGGGCCAACAATGAGCAGTTCTTC. Protein: CSVVGGRANNEQFF.

This chain uses TRBV7-9 with TRBJ2-3; TRBD2 aligns across 7 bases. The V gene end was trimmed by 8 bases and the J gene end by 6 bases; junction bases not matched to a gene: 20. The CDR3 is 17 residues long. CDR1 is SEHNR and CDR2 is FQNEAQ in the germline V gene (reference sequence). The DNA for the CDR3 is TGTGCCAGCTCTCCTATTGTTCGGCTAGCGGTGGAGGATACGCAGTATTTT. This encodes CASSPIVRLAVEDTQYF.

J is TRBJ2-2 and V is TRBV27; D call uncertain. Trimming took off 3 bases at V and 9 bases at J, with 8 bases between the two ends. CDR1 is MNHEY and CDR2 is SMNVEV in the germline V gene (reference sequence). The CDR3 spans 12 residues. The CDR3: CASSFPGRELFF. The CDR3 DNA reads as TGTGCCAGCAGTTTCCCGGGTAGGGAGCTGTTTTTT.

This clonotype came up once. The chain links TRBV10-1 to TRBJ1-1; TRBD1 might be the D (6 bases). The CDR3 is 14 residues long. The germline V gene has CDR1 WNHNN and CDR2 SYGVQD (reference sequence). The germline V and J ends were trimmed by 6 bases and 1 base, with 12 bases remaining between them. The CDR3 sequence is CASSTGHRNTEAFF. The CDR3 coding sequence is TGCGCCAGCAGCACGGGACATAGGAACACTGAAGCTTTCTTT.

The CDR3 nucleotides read TGCAGTGCTGCCGGGGGGCTCGTTGGAAATGAGCAGTTCTTC. Amino acid sequence: CSAAGGLVGNEQFF. The chain uses TRBV20-1 and TRBJ2-1, with D possibly being TRBD2 (7 bases). The germline V gene encodes CDR1 DFQATT and CDR2 SNEGSKA (reference sequence). V shed 5 bases and J shed 7 bases, with 18 bases lying between them. The CDR3 consists of 14 residues.

This clonotype has only one observation. The rearrangement links TRBV28 to TRBJ2-2; the D gene is possibly TRBD1 (6 bases). This CDR3 has 14 amino acids. From germline, CDR1 is MDHEN and CDR2 SYDVKM. Trimming removed 6 bases at V and 6 bases at J, with 14 bases between. The CDR3 coding sequence is TGTGCCAGCAGCTACCCAGGGGACGCCGGGGAGCTGTTTTTT. Translating gives CASSYPGDAGELFF.

This chain uses TRBV2 with TRBJ1-1; D gene ambiguous. V lost 7 bases to trimming and J lost 6 bases, with 9 bases between them. Germline CDR1 is SNHLY and CDR2 is FYNNEI. This CDR3 is 11 amino acids long. The chain's CDR3 is CASIGRSEAFF. The CDR3 coding sequence is TGTGCCAGCATCGGGCGATCTGAAGCTTTCTTT. Filled out from reference TRBV2 and TRBJ1-1, the complete variable domain reads EPEVTQTPSHQVTQMGQEVILRCVPISNHLYFYWYRQILGQKVEFLVSFYNNEISEKSEIFDDQFSVERPDGSNFTLKIRSTKLEDSAMYFCASIGRSEAFFGQGTRLTVV.

V usage is TRBV28 and J usage is TRBJ2-7; D is uncertain. Deletions cut 3 bases from V and 3 bases from J, with 12 bases between. Germline V lookup: CDR1 MDHEN, CDR2 SYDVKM. This CDR3 is 14 amino acids long. The CDR3 sequence is CASSLVRAHYEQYF. CDR3 nucleotide sequence: TGTGCCAGCAGTTTGGTAAGAGCGCACTACGAGCAGTACTTC. Drawing the rest from reference TRBV28 and TRBJ2-7, the complete variable domain is DVKVTQSSRYLVKRTGEKVFLECVQDMDHENMFWYRQDPGLGLRLIYFSYDVKMKEKGDIPEGYSVSREKKERFSLILESASTNQTSMYLCASSLVRAHYEQYFGPGTRLTVT.

The chain links TRBV20-1 to TRBJ2-5; the D gene is possibly TRBD2 (6 bases). Trimming shortened V by 0 bases and J by 7 bases, and 18 bases separated the two germline ends. Germline V gene sequence: CDR1 DFQATT, CDR2 SNEGSKA (reference sequence). The CDR3 has 15 amino acids. The CDR3 reads CSARDRNGRRLTQYF. Written as DNA, the CDR3 is TGCAGTGCTAGAGACCGGAATGGGAGGCGTTTGACCCAGTACTTC.

Here the CDR3 DNA reads TGTGCCAGCAGCTTCGGACTAGCGGGACCCCCCGGGCAGTTCTTC. It specifies CASSFGLAGPPGQFF. The chain couples TRBV7-8 to TRBJ2-1, with 12 bases identical to TRBD2. Germline loops: CDR1 SGHVS, CDR2 FQNEAQ. The CDR3 is made up of 15 amino acids. With V trimmed by 3 bases and J by 12 bases, 9 bases remained unmatched. Based on the CDR3 plus reference TRBV7-8 and TRBJ2-1, the full variable domain is GAGVSQSPRYKVAKRGQDVALRCDPISGHVSLFWYQQALGQGPEFLTYFQNEAQLDKSGLPSDRFFAERPEGSVSTLKIQRTQQEDSAVYLCASSFGLAGPPGQFFGPGTRLTVL.

The rearrangement links TRBV4-1 to TRBJ2-2, with 7 bases aligning to TRBD2. V shed 3 bases and J 4 bases; nucleotides not matched to a gene: 2. The CDR3 covers 14 residues. Germline CDR1 is MGHRA and CDR2 is YSYEKL. CDR3 coding DNA: TGCGCCAGCAGCCATCTAGCGGTCACCGGGGAGCTGTTTTTT. This gives the protein CASSHLAVTGELFF.

V and J are TRBV3-1 and TRBJ2-7; D remains ambiguous. CDR3 size: 12 residues. V lost 3 bases and J lost 1, with 4 bases in between. The germline CDR1 and CDR2 sequences are LGHDT and YNNKEL (reference sequence). The CDR3 DNA is TGTGCCAGCAGCCACTATTCCTACGAGCAGTACTTC. This translates into CASSHYSYEQYF.

This clonotype was counted a single time. This chain links TRBV27 with TRBJ1-5; D not resolved. The CDR3 contains 14 residues. Germline values: CDR1 MNHEY, CDR2 SMNVEV (reference sequence). The ends were cut back, 4 bases at V and 5 bases at J, with 12 bases in the middle. CDR3 residues: CASSSAGPHQPQHF. CDR3 nucleotides: TGTGCCAGCAGTTCGGCAGGCCCACATCAGCCCCAGCATTTT.

This chain links TRBV7-3 with TRBJ2-4; D unclear. V was shortened by 3 bases and J by 6 bases, with 15 bases between the two germline ends. The CDR3 length is 15 residues. Germline V CDR1 and CDR2: SGHTA, FQGTGA. The DNA for the CDR3 is TGTGCCAGCAGCTTTGGTAAAGGGTCACGAAACATTCAGTACTTC. As protein: CASSFGKGSRNIQYF.

V and J are TRBV28 and TRBJ2-3; D could derive from TRBD1 or TRBD2 (5 bases each). This CDR3 region has 16 residues. The germline V gene encodes CDR1 MDHEN and CDR2 SYDVKM. With 2 bases removed from V and 2 bases from J, the gap between germline ends came to 14 bases. The CDR3, as DNA: TGTGCCAGCAGTTTAATCCTCGGGGACCACACAGATACGCAGTATTTT. Translating gives CASSLILGDHTDTQYF.

This clonotype was recorded only once. The chain recombines TRBV11-3 with TRBJ2-1; no reliable D call. CDR1 is SGHNT and CDR2 is YENEEA in the germline V gene. This CDR3 spans 15 amino acids. The V end lost 0 bases, the J end lost 9 bases, and 15 bases lay between the germline ends. The chain's CDR3 is CASSLEVGSWGEQFF. The DNA of the CDR3 is TGTGCCAGCAGCTTAGAGGTTGGCAGCTGGGGTGAGCAGTTCTTC.

V usage is TRBV27 and J usage is TRBJ2-7, with 10 positions matching TRBD1. The CDR3 contains 15 residues. V was clipped by 5 bases and J by 7 bases; unmatched bases: 11. Germline values: CDR1 MNHEY, CDR2 SMNVEV (reference sequence). This CDR3 reads CASSAPGQGIGEQYF. The DNA of the CDR3 is TGTGCCAGCAGTGCCCCGGGACAGGGGATTGGTGAGCAGTACTTC.

The V and J genes are TRBV27 and TRBJ1-5; the match to TRBD1 covers 7 bases. CDR3 length: 15 amino acids. V lost 2 bases, J lost 1 base, and 2 bases stayed unmatched. Germline values: CDR1 MNHEY, CDR2 SMNVEV (reference sequence). In nucleotides, the CDR3 is TGTGCCAGCAGTTTAACAGGGGAAAGCAATCAGCCCCAGCATTTT. Its protein product is CASSLTGESNQPQHF.

V usage is TRBV5-5 and J usage is TRBJ2-7; 8 bases map to TRBD1. CDR1 and CDR2 (germline): SGHKS, YYEKEE (reference sequence). There are 14 residues in the CDR3. The junction had 8 bases not matched to a gene; V was cut back by 6 bases and J by 3 bases. DNA of the CDR3: TGTGCCAGCACCCTCAGACAGGGGAGCTACGAGCAGTACTTC. It encodes CASTLRQGSYEQYF.